This paragraph covers one T cell receptor beta chain sequence. What it recognizes is unknown. This sample was included in a study of cytomegalovirus exposure and HLA in healthy donors. The germline V gene has CDR1 ENHRY and CDR2 SYGVKD. The V and J ends lost 4 bases and 7 bases, in that order; junction bases with no gene match: 7. This CDR3 has 15 residues. Study-wide results and limits: The Asian-associated ancestry cluster reportedly had fewer N-insertions than the approximately 650-donor mean in a later analysis. Near-uniform donor sequencing depth was presumed by presence/absence analyses. Reportedly, diagnosis of cytomegalovirus status by the classifier showed high specificity and sensitivity.

With 60 Vbeta and 13 Jbeta primers, the PCR was carried out. Original processing methods: Around 76 million unique TCR beta chains, about 12 million shared, were counted in a later analysis. Profiled with immunoSEQ multiplex PCR; TCRdb holds only in-frame clones, not every one. V, J and clone size are those of that table, while D and trimming were read from the DNA. The sample includes under 250,000 clones, about 86% seen only once; the top ten take roughly 7.4%. The receptor was derived from a woman aged 55 to 70 in good health and CMV-seropositive. The sequenced sample consisted of PBMCs. J is TRBJ2-2 and V is TRBV10-3; 9 nucleotides agree with TRBD1. The CDR3: CAISVGDRAIGELFF. Here the CDR3 DNA reads TGTGCCATCAGTGTTGGGGACAGGGCAATCGGGGAGCTGTTTTTT.